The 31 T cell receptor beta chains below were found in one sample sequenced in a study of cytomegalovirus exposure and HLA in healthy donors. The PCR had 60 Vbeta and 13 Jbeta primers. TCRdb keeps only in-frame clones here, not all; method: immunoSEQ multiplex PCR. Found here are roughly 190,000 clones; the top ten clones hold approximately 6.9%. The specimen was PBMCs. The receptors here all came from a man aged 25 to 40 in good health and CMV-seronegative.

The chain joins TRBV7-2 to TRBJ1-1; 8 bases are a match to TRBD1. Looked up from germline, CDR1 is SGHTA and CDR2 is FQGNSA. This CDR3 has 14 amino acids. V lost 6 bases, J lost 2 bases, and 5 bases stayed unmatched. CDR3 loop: CASRLTGANTEAFF. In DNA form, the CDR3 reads TGTGCCAGCAGATTGACAGGGGCTAACACTGAAGCTTTCTTT.

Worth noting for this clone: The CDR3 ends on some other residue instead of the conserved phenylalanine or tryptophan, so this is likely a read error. CDR3 protein: CASSATPGHRNSPLHS. The DNA of the CDR3 is TGTGCCAGTAGTGCTACACCGGGACATCGAAATTCACCCCTCCACTCT. This chain links TRBV19 with TRBJ1-6; weak D call: TRBD1 (6 bases). CDR3 length equals 16 residues. Germline values: CDR1 LNHDA, CDR2 SQIVND (reference sequence). V was trimmed by 5 bases and J by 7 bases, leaving 18 bases between them.

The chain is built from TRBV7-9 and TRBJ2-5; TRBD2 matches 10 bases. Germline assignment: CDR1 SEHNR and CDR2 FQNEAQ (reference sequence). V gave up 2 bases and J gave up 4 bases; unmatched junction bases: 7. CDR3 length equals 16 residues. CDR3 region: CASSLKSGGAGETQYF. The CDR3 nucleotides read TGTGCCAGCAGCTTAAAGAGCGGGGGGGCTGGAGAGACCCAGTACTTC.

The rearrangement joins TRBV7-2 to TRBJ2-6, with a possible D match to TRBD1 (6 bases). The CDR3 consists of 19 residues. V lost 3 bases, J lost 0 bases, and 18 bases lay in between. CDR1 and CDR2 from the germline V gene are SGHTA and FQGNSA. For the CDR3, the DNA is TGTGCCAGCAGCTTCCTCCGGGACATATCCCTCTCTGGGGCCAACGTCCTGACTTTC. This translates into CASSFLRDISLSGANVLTF.

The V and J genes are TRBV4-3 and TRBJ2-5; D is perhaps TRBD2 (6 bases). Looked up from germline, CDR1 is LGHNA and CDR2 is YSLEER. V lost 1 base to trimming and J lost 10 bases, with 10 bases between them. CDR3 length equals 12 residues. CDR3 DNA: TGCGCCAGCAGCCAAGGGGACGGGGGCCAGTACTTC. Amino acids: CASSQGDGGQYF.

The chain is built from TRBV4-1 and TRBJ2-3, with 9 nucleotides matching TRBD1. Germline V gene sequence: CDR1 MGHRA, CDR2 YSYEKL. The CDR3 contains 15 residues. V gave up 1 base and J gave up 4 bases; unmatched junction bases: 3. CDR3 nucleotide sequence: TGCGCCAGCAGCCAAGTTGGACAGGGGTCAGATACGCAGTATTTT. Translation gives CASSQVGQGSDTQYF.

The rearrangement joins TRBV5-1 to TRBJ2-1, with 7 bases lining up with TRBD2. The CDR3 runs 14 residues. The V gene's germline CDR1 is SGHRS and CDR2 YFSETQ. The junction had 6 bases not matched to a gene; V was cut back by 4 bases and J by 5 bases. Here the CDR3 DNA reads TGCGCCAGCAGCACGGGACTACAAAACAATGAGCAGTTCTTC. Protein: CASSTGLQNNEQFF.

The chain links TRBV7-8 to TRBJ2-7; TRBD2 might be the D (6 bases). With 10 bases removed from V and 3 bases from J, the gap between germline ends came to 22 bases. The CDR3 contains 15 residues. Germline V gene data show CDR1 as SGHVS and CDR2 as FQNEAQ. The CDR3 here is CATREDIPEFYEQYF. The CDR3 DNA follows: TGTGCCACAAGGGAGGACATCCCCGAGTTCTACGAGCAGTACTTC. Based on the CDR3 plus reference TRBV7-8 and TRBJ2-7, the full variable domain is GAGVSQSPRYKVAKRGQDVALRCDPISGHVSLFWYQQALGQGPEFLTYFQNEAQLDKSGLPSDRFFAERPEGSVSTLKIQRTQQEDSAVYLCATREDIPEFYEQYFGPGTRLTVT.

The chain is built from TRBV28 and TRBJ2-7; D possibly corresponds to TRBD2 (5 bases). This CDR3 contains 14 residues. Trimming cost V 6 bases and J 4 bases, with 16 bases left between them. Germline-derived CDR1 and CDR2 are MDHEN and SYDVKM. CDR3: CASRAGAARYEQYF. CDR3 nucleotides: TGTGCCAGCAGGGCGGGCGCGGCGAGGTACGAGCAGTACTTC. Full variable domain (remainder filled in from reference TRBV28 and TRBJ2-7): DVKVTQSSRYLVKRTGEKVFLECVQDMDHENMFWYRQDPGLGLRLIYFSYDVKMKEKGDIPEGYSVSREKKERFSLILESASTNQTSMYLCASRAGAARYEQYFGPGTRLTVT.

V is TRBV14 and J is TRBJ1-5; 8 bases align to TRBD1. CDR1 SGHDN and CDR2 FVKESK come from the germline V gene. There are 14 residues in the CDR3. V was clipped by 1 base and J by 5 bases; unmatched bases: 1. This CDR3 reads CASSQAGGYQPQHF. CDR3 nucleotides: TGTGCCAGCAGCCAAGCAGGGGGCTATCAGCCCCAGCATTTT.

The CDR3 coding sequence is TGCGCCAGCAGCTCTCGGGACAGGGAAAAACTGTTTTTT. Translated, it gives CASSSRDREKLFF. The rearrangement joins TRBV5-1 to TRBJ1-4, with 8 bases identical to TRBD1. Germline trimming cut 3 bases from V and 8 bases from J; bases unmatched to any gene: 3. Per the germline V gene, CDR1 is SGHRS and CDR2 is YFSETQ. The CDR3 has 13 residues. The whole variable domain, remainder taken from reference TRBV5-1 and TRBJ1-4, is KAGVTQTPRYLIKTRGQQVTLSCSPISGHRSVSWYQQTPGQGLQFLFEYFSETQRNKGNFPGRFSGRQFSNSRSEMNVSTLELGDSALYLCASSSRDREKLFFGSGTQLSVL.

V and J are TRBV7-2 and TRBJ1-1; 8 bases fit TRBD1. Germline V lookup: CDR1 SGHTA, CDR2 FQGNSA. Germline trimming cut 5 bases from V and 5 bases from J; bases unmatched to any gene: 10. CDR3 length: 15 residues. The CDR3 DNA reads TGTGCCAGCAGCCTATGGACAGGGTGGGAAACTGAAGCTTTCTTT. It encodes CASSLWTGWETEAFF.

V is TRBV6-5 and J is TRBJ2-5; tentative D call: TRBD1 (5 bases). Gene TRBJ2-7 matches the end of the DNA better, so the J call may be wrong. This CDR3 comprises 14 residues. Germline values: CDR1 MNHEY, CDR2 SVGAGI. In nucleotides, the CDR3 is TGTGCCAGCAGCCAGGGATGGGGCTCCTACGAGCAGTACTTC. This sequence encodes CASSQGWGSYEQYF.

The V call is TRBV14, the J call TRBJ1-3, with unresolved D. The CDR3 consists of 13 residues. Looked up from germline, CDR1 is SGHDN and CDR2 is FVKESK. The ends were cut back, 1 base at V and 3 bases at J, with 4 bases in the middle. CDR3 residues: CASSQVYGNTIYF. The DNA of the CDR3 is TGTGCCAGCAGCCAAGTCTATGGAAACACCATATATTTT.

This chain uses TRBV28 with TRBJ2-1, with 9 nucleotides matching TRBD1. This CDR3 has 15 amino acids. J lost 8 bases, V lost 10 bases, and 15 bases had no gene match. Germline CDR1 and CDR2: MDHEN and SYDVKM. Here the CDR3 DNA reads TGTGCCACCCAATTAACAGGGGGCGGATCTCATGAGCAGTTCTTC. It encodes CATQLTGGGSHEQFF.

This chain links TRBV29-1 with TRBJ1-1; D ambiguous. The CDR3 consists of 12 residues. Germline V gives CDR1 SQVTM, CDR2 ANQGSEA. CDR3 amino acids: CTGRRWDTEAFF. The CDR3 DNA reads TGCACCGGGAGAAGGTGGGACACTGAAGCTTTCTTT.

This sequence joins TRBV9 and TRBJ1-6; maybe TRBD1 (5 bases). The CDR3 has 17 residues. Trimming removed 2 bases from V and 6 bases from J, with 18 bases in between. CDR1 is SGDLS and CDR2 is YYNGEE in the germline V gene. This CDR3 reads CASSVGGPAGSNSPLHF. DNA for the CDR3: TGTGCCAGCAGCGTGGGGGGTCCTGCTGGTAGTAATTCACCCCTCCACTTT.

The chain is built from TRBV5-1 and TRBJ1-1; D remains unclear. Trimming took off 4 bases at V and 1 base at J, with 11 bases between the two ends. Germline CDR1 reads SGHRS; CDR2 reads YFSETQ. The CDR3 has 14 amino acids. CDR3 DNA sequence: TGCGCCAGCAGCCAGGAACTGACGAACACTGAAGCTTTCTTT. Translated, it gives CASSQELTNTEAFF.

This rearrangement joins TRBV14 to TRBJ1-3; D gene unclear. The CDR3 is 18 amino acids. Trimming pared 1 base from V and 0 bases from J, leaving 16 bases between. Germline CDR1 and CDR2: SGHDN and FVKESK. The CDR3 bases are TGTGCCAGCAGCCAAGGTGGTTGGCAGCTAGTCTCTGGAAACACCATATATTTT. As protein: CASSQGGWQLVSGNTIYF. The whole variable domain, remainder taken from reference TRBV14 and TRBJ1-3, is EAGVTQFPSHSVIEKGQTVTLRCDPISGHDNLYWYRRVMGKEIKFLLHFVKESKQDESGMPNNRFLAERTGGTYSTLKVQPAELEDSGVYFCASSQGGWQLVSGNTIYFGEGSWLTVV.

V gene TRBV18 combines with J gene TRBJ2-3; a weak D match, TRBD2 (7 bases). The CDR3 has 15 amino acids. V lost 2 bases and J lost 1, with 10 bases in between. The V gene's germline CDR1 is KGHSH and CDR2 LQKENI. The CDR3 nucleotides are TGTGCCAGCTCACCATGGGAGGGGGGCACAGATACGCAGTATTTT. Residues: CASSPWEGGTDTQYF.

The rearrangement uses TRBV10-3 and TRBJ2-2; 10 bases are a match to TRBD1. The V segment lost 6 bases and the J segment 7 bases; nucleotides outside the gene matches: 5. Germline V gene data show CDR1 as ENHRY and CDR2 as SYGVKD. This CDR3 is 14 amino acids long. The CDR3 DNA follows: TGTGCCATCAGGCGGACAGGGGGGGACGGGGAGCTGTTTTTT. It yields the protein CAIRRTGGDGELFF.

This chain's CDR3 is CASSRQGSTYEQYF. In DNA, the CDR3 is TGTGCCAGCAGCAGACAGGGGAGCACCTACGAGCAGTACTTC. The rearrangement uses TRBV7-9 and TRBJ2-7; 8 nucleotides agree with TRBD1. This CDR3 comprises 14 residues. V trimming: 5 bases; J trimming: 2 bases; junction bases outside the gene matches: 5. Per germline, CDR1 SEHNR and CDR2 FQNEAQ (reference sequence).

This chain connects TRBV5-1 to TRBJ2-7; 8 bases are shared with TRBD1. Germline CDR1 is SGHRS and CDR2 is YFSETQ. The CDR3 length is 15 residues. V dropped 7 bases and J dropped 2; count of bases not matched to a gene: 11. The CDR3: CASSNGQGDTYEQYF. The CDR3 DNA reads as TGCGCCAGCTCAAACGGACAGGGCGATACCTACGAGCAGTACTTC.

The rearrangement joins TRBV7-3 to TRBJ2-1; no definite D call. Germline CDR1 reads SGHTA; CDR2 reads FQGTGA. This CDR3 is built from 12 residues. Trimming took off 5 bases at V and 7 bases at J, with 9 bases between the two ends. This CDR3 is CASSQNQNEQFF. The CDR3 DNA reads TGTGCCAGCAGCCAAAATCAGAATGAGCAGTTCTTC.

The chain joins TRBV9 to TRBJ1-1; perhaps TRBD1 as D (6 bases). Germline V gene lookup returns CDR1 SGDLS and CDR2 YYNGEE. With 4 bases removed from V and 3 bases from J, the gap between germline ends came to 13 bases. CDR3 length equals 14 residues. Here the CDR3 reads CASSFKGGDTEAFF. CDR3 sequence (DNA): TGTGCCAGCAGCTTCAAGGGGGGGGACACTGAAGCTTTCTTT.

Here the CDR3 reads CASSPRLDSYNEQFF. The DNA of the CDR3 is TGTGCCAGCAGTCCGCGACTAGATAGCTACAATGAGCAGTTCTTC. V is TRBV6-1 and J is TRBJ2-1; tentative D call: TRBD2 (6 bases). Germline V CDR1 and CDR2: MNHNS, SASEGT. The ends were cut back, 5 bases at V and 3 bases at J, with 14 bases in the middle. This CDR3 contains 15 residues.

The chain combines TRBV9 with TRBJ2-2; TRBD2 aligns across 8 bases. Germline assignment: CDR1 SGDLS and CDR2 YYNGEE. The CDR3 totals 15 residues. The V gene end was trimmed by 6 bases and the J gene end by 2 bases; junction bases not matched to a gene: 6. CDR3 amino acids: CASTRRGANTGELFF. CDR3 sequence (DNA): TGTGCCAGCACCCGGCGGGGGGCTAACACCGGGGAGCTGTTTTTT. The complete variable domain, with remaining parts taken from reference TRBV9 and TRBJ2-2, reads DSGVTQTPKHLITATGQRVTLRCSPRSGDLSVYWYQQSLDQGLQFLIQYYNGEERAKGNILERFSAQQFPDLHSELNLSSLELGDSALYFCASTRRGANTGELFFGEGSRLTVL.

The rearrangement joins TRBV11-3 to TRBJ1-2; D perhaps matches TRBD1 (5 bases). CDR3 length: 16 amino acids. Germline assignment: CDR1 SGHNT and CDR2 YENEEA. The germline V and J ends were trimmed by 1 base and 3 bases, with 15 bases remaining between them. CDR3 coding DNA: TGTGCCAGCAGCTTAGGTCCCGGGGGGTCCGACTATGGCTACACCTTC. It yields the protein CASSLGPGGSDYGYTF.

The CDR3 protein is CASGAAGAYTDTQYF. The DNA of the CDR3 is TGTGCCAGCGGCGCAGCGGGAGCCTATACAGATACGCAGTATTTT. V gene TRBV7-6 combines with J gene TRBJ2-3; 8 nucleotides align to TRBD2. CDR1 and CDR2 (germline): SGHVS, FNYEAQ. This CDR3 is 15 amino acids long. V trimming: 8 bases; J trimming: 3 bases; junction bases outside the gene matches: 10.

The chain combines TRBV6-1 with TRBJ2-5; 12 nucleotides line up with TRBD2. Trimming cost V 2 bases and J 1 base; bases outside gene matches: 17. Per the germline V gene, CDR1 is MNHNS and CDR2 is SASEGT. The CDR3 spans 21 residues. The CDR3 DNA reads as TGTGCCAGCAGTGAATGGTACGTGGGCCTAGCGGGAGGGCCTTCCCAAGAGACCCAGTACTTC. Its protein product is CASSEWYVGLAGGPSQETQYF.

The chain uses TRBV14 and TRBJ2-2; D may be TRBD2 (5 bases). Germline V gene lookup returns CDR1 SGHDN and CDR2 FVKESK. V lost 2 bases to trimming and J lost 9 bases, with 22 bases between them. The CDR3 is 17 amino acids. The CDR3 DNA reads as TGTGCCAGCAGCCAATTGGTTGACGGACTGAGGTGGCGGGAGCTGTTTTTT. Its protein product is CASSQLVDGLRWRELFF.